The rows below give T cell receptor beta chains drawn from one sample of a study of STAT5B mutations in CD4+ large granular lymphocyte leukemia. Here immunoSEQ multiplex PCR was the method, and the copy in TCRdb shows in-frame clones only, minus some. The sample consists of 15,000 to 20,000 clones, approximately 84% of them appearing once. Input material: CD4+ T cells from blood buffy coats. These receptors came from a human donor in good health. Each CDR3 is given with its conserved first and last residue. A D gene is named only where the DNA matches it firmly. Clone size is stated in some rows and not others, as once, few, many or a class when expanded.

- | TRBJ1-5 | TRBD1 | TRBV7-8 | TGTGCCAGCAACAACAGGGGATCGGATCAGCCCCAGCATTTT | CASNNRGSDQPQHF
- | TRBJ1-2 | - | TRBV6-5 | TGTGCCAGCAGATGGGGAGTAAACTATGGCTACACCTTC | CASRWGVNYGYTF
few | TRBJ2-7 | TRBD2 | TRBV10-1 | TGCGCCAGCATGCCGGGAGGCTCCTACGAGCAGTACTTC | CASMPGGSYEQYF
- | TRBJ2-3 | TRBD1 | TRBV11-3 | TGTGCCAGCAGCGTTCTCGGGACAGATACAGATACGCAGTATTTT | CASSVLGTDTDTQYF
- | TRBJ1-4 | - | TRBV25-1 | TGTGCCAGCAGTGAATATACAGCCTTTAATGAAAAACTGTTTTTT | CASSEYTAFNEKLFF
- | TRBJ2-1 | - | TRBV19 | TGTGCCAGTAGTATAGCTTCCGGGAAAGTGGGGTACAATGAGCAGTTCTTC | CASSIASGKVGYNEQFF
- | TRBJ2-5 | TRBD2 | TRBV6-5 | TGTGCCAGCAGTTCCAGCGGGAGAGTGGGGGAGACCCAGTACTTC | CASSSSGRVGETQYF
- | TRBJ1-2 | - | TRBV5-3 | TGTGCCAGAAGCTTGAGGCCGCTGCACTATGGCTACACCTTC | CARSLRPLHYGYTF
once | TRBJ1-1 | - | TRBV5-4 | TGTGCCAGCAGTTTTGACAGGAACACTGAAGCTTTCTTT | CASSFDRNTEAFF
- | TRBJ2-7 | - | TRBV6-5 | TGTGCCAGCAGTTCCCCCGGCCCTTACGAGCAGTACTTC | CASSSPGPYEQYF
- | TRBJ2-7 | - | TRBV9 | TGTGCCAGCAGCCCGACGGGGACGGGGGTTTACGAGCAGTACTTC | CASSPTGTGVYEQYF
- | TRBJ2-5 | - | TRBV19 | TGTGCCAGTAGTCGGGGACGGGAAGAGACCCAGTACTTC | CASSRGREETQYF
- | TRBJ2-2 | - | TRBV12-5 | TGTGCTAGTGGGTTGACAGGCTCTTGGGAGCTGTTTTTT | CASGLTGSWELFF
once | TRBJ2-2 | TRBD1 | TRBV5-4 | TGTGCCAGCAGCTTGGCCATGCAGGGGGCCGGGGAGCTGTTTTTT | CASSLAMQGAGELFF
- | TRBJ2-7 | TRBD2 | TRBV6-5 | TGTGCCAGCAGTTACTCTCCGGGACTAGCCAACGAGCAGTACTTC | CASSYSPGLANEQYF
- | TRBJ2-3 | - | TRBV9 | TGTGCCAGCAGCTTACTCGCTAGCGTCACAAGCACAGATACGCAGTATTTT | CASSLLASVTSTDTQYF
once | TRBJ1-3 | TRBD1 | TRBV30 | TGTGCCTGGAGTGGGGGGGACAGGCGCTCTGGAAACACCATATATTTT | CAWSGGDRRSGNTIYF
- | TRBJ1-1 | TRBD1 | TRBV6-5 | TGTGCCAGCAGCTACAGGGGGCAGAAAACTGAAGCTTTCTTT | CASSYRGQKTEAFF
once | TRBJ1-5 | TRBD1 | TRBV6-1 | TGTGCCAGCACCCCAACAGGGGGGAGCAATCAGCCCCAGCATTTT | CASTPTGGSNQPQHF
- | TRBJ1-1 | - | TRBV25-1 | TGTGCCAGCAGTGATCCAGGTAGGGCTGAAGCTTTCTTT | CASSDPGRAEAFF
- | TRBJ2-3 | - | TRBV9 | TGTGCCAGCAGCATTACAGATACGCAGTATTTT | CASSITDTQYF
few | TRBJ2-5 | TRBD2 | TRBV4-1 | TGCGCCAGCAGCCAAGGGAATAGCGGGAGGGCCCCAGAGACCCAGTACTTC | CASSQGNSGRAPETQYF
- | TRBJ2-2 | - | TRBV2 | TGTGCCAGCAGAGTTTCGGGTGTTGACACCGGGGAGCTGTTTTTT | CASRVSGVDTGELFF
- | TRBJ2-5 | - | TRBV6-1 | TGTGCCAGCAGTGAACAGGTGGAGGGGACCCAGTACTTC | CASSEQVEGTQYF
- | TRBJ1-2 | TRBD1 | TRBV19 | TGTGCCAGTAGAACCAAGACAGGGGGGAACTATGGCTACACCTTC | CASRTKTGGNYGYTF
- | TRBJ2-7 | - | TRBV25-1 | TGTGCCAGCAGTGAATCCCTCCAACAGGGAAAGAACTACGAGCAGTACTTC | CASSESLQQGKNYEQYF
- | TRBJ2-1 | TRBD2 | TRBV9 | TGTGCCAGCAGGTCGACGGGAGGTTCTAGAAATGAGCAGTTCTTC | CASRSTGGSRNEQFF
- | TRBJ2-1 | - | TRBV6-6 | TGTGCCAGCAGTCCTCGTGGTCCTGGGGGAAGTGAGCAGTTCTTC | CASSPRGPGGSEQFF
- | TRBJ2-3 | TRBD2 | TRBV6-6 | TGTGCCAGCAGTTTCGGGACTAGCGGAGGGGGGGATACGCAGTATTTT | CASSFGTSGGGDTQYF
once | TRBJ2-7 | TRBD2 | TRBV29-1 | TGCAGCGTTGAAGGGACTAGCGGGAGTATCGACGAGCAGTACTTC | CSVEGTSGSIDEQYF
- | TRBJ2-7 | TRBD1 | TRBV10-3 | TGTGCCATCAACGGGGGACAGGGCTACGAGCAGTACTTC | CAINGGQGYEQYF
- | TRBJ2-1 | - | TRBV2 | TGTGCCAGCAGTTTCTTTAACAATGAGCAGTTCTTC | CASSFFNNEQFF
- | TRBJ2-7 | - | TRBV25-1 | TGTGCCAGCAGGACAGGGAGGGAGCAGTACTTC | CASRTGREQYF
- | TRBJ1-2 | - | TRBV7-6 | TGTGCCAGCACCGAAATACAGGGAATCGGCTACACCTTC | CASTEIQGIGYTF
once | TRBJ1-2 | - | TRBV7-9 | TGTGCCAGCAGCTCGGACGGCCTGGGTAGCTACACCTTC | CASSSDGLGSYTF